Sequencing of this T cell receptor (beta chain) was carried out in a study of shared clonotypes between healthy human individuals. Between the trimmed V and J ends, which lost 4 bases and 0 bases, there was a span of 11 bases. Germline V lookup: CDR1 SGDLS, CDR2 YYNGEE. The CDR3 sequence is 14 residues long. Naive-designated CD8 cells lacked CD45RO, were positively enriched for CCR7, and omitted terminally differentiated effector memory CD45RA+ cells. The protocol was immunoSEQ multiplex PCR, while the TCRdb copy is restricted to in-frame clones and leaves out a portion. The top ten hold around 1% of the sample, which has some 2 million clones, roughly 94% seen once.

The chain combines TRBV9 with TRBJ2-7; D unresolved. The sequencing sample was made of naive CD8+ T cells sorted from blood. The clonotype was recovered from a man aged 18-30 years in good health. CDR3: CASSLRLSSYEQYF. The CDR3 nucleotides are TGTGCCAGCAGCTTACGATTAAGCTCCTACGAGCAGTACTTC.